Presented here are 18 T cell receptor beta chains from one specimen sequenced in a study of blood T cell repertoires in COVID-19. Measured with immunoSEQ multiplex PCR; TCRdb has only the in-frame clones, and not every one. The data show about 89,000 clones, roughly 95% seen once. Sequenced sample: peripheral blood. These TCRs come from a human donor with active COVID-19. The donor label of this sample is uncertain.

The chain employs TRBV7-9 and TRBJ1-4; 8 positions agree with TRBD1. Trimming cost V 2 bases and J 7 bases; bases outside gene matches: 6. CDR1 and CDR2 from the germline V gene are SEHNR and FQNEAQ (reference sequence). The CDR3 sequence is 15 residues long. CDR3 coding DNA: TGTGCCAGCAGCTTACAGGGGGCGGGGAGTGAAAAACTGTTTTTT. The encoded protein is CASSLQGAGSEKLFF. Using reference TRBV7-9 and TRBJ1-4 for the parts outside the CDR3, the full variable domain is DTGVSQNPRHKITKRGQNVTFRCDPISEHNRLYWYRQTLGQGPEFLTYFQNEAQLEKSRLLSDRFSAERPKGSFSTLEIQRTEQGDSAMYLCASSLQGAGSEKLFFGSGTQLSVL.

The chain has TRBV7-2 and TRBJ1-2; the D is unclear. Between the trimmed V and J ends, which lost 2 bases and 3 bases, there was a span of 13 bases. The CDR3 loop spans 15 amino acids. The germline V gene has CDR1 SGHTA and CDR2 FQGNSA. CDR3 in amino acids: CASSLMRSKYYGYTF. In DNA form, the CDR3 reads TGTGCCAGCAGCTTAATGAGGTCTAAATACTATGGCTACACCTTC.

The chain is built from TRBV18 and TRBJ2-1; 8 nucleotides align to TRBD2. Trimming cost V 4 bases and J 3 bases; bases outside gene matches: 5. Germline V gives CDR1 KGHSH, CDR2 LQKENI. CDR3 length: 15 amino acids. CDR3 loop: CASSLIAGNYNEQFF. The CDR3 nucleotides read TGTGCCAGCTCACTTATAGCGGGAAACTACAATGAGCAGTTCTTC.

The rearrangement uses TRBV18 and TRBJ2-3; D might be TRBD2 (6 bases). CDR1 KGHSH and CDR2 LQKENI come from the germline V gene. The CDR3 sequence is 15 residues long. The ends were cut back, 4 bases at V and 2 bases at J, with 13 bases in the middle. The CDR3 is CASSLGSLPTDTQYF. The CDR3 region has the DNA TGTGCCAGCTCACTCGGGAGTCTACCCACAGATACGCAGTATTTT. The variable domain in full, completed from reference TRBV18 and TRBJ2-3, reads NAGVMQNPRHLVRRRGQEARLRCSPMKGHSHVYWYRQLPEEGLKFMVYLQKENIIDESGMPKERFSAEFPKEGPSILRIQQVVRGDSAAYFCASSLGSLPTDTQYFGPGTRLTVL.

The chain employs TRBV6-2 or TRBV6-3 and TRBJ2-2; TRBD2 matches at 10 bases. Trimming cost V 5 bases and J 8 bases; bases outside gene matches: 2. The CDR3 covers 13 residues. Looked up from germline, CDR1 is MNHEY and CDR2 is SVGEGT. CDR3 bases: TGTGCCAGCAGTCTACTAGCGGGAGGGGAGCTGTTTTTT. This sequence encodes CASSLLAGGELFF.

This chain connects TRBV4-1 to TRBJ1-5; 8 bases match TRBD1. CDR1 is MGHRA, CDR2 YSYEKL, per germline. Losses at the gene ends were 4 bases for V and 5 bases for J; bases not matched to a gene: 7. The CDR3 runs to 15 residues. The CDR3 DNA follows: TGCGCCAGCAGCCCCGGAGACAGGGGATATCAGCCCCAGCATTTT. Protein product: CASSPGDRGYQPQHF.

The chain recombines TRBV11-3 with TRBJ1-1; TRBD1 matches 9 bases. V gave up 5 bases and J gave up 0 bases; unmatched junction bases: 4. Germline assignment: CDR1 SGHNT and CDR2 YENEEA. The CDR3 spans 15 residues. In DNA form, the CDR3 reads TGTGCCAGCAGCCCACGGGACAGGGTGAACACTGAAGCTTTCTTT. Protein: CASSPRDRVNTEAFF.

This sequence joins TRBV20-1 and TRBJ2-5, with 9 bases that match TRBD2. The germline gives CDR1 DFQATT, CDR2 SNEGSKA (reference sequence). V lost 3 bases, J lost 1 base, and 6 bases stayed unmatched. The CDR3 spans 15 residues. The CDR3 coding sequence is TGCAGTGCTAGTCGCCTAGCGGGGCTCCAAGAGACCCAGTACTTC. Its protein is CSASRLAGLQETQYF.

The J gene is TRBJ1-2, the V gene TRBV6-1; D ambiguous. The CDR3 is 15 amino acids. Germline CDR1 MNHNS, CDR2 SASEGT. The ends were cut back, 3 bases at V and 2 bases at J, with 13 bases in the middle. The CDR3 DNA follows: TGTGCCAGCAGTGATAGCGGCAAACGGAACTATGGCTACACCTTC. Its translation: CASSDSGKRNYGYTF.

This chain joins TRBV6-2 or TRBV6-3 and TRBJ1-2; weak D call: TRBD1 (6 bases). Deletions cut 0 bases from V and 4 bases from J, with 6 bases between. Germline values: CDR1 MNHEY, CDR2 SVGEGT. This CDR3 is 13 amino acids long. Here the CDR3 reads CASSYSDSYGYTF. DNA of the CDR3: TGTGCCAGCAGTTACTCGGACAGCTATGGCTACACCTTC.

The V gene is TRBV14, the J gene TRBJ2-7; 9 bases align to TRBD1. The CDR3 is 15 residues long. Per germline, CDR1 SGHDN and CDR2 FVKESK. Germline trimming cut 2 bases from V and 6 bases from J; bases unmatched to any gene: 8. The CDR3 here is CASSQRGQGSLEQYF. The CDR3 DNA reads TGTGCCAGCAGCCAAAGGGGACAGGGTTCCCTCGAGCAGTACTTC.

The CDR3, as DNA: TGCGCCAGCAGCCCTCCCCGGCGGGGGGGCGGGGTAGAGACCCAGTACTTC. This sequence encodes CASSPPRRGGGVETQYF. V usage is TRBV4-1 and J usage is TRBJ2-5, with 9 bases fitting TRBD2. V gave up 4 bases and J gave up 4 bases; unmatched junction bases: 13. The CDR3 extends over 17 amino acids. From germline, CDR1 is MGHRA and CDR2 YSYEKL.

V gene TRBV5-5 combines with J gene TRBJ2-1; D is unclear. CDR3 length equals 15 residues. V was pared by 5 bases and J by 7 bases, with 19 bases between. In germline, CDR1 is SGHKS, CDR2 YYEKEE (reference sequence). Written as DNA, the CDR3 is TGTGCCAGCAGTCCTTTAAGAGACTCGTTGAATGAGCAGTTCTTC. Its protein product is CASSPLRDSLNEQFF.

With regard to this clone: It is unclear where the CDR3 begins or ends on the DNA, so no DNA is shown, and the CDR3 is as TCRdb lists it. This sequence joins TRBV2 and TRBJ2-2; the listed D gene, TRBD1, was not tested against the DNA. The CDR3 has 14 residues if both end residues are counted. CDR1 and CDR2 (germline): SNHLY, FYNNEI. The CDR3 loop is CASILAPNTGELFF.

The DNA for the CDR3 is TGTGCCAGCAGCCGCGTAACCAGGGGTCGAGAGACCCAGTACTTC. Translating it yields CASSRVTRGRETQYF. The rearrangement links TRBV6-5 to TRBJ2-5, with D possibly being TRBD1 (6 bases). Germline lookup yields CDR1 MNHEY and CDR2 SVGAGI. There are 15 residues in the CDR3. V dropped 6 bases and J dropped 4 bases, with 18 bases sitting between them.

The CDR3 DNA reads as TGTGCCAGCAGCAGACAGACTGGAACACTCGAAGCTTTCTTT. Its translation: CASSRQTGTLEAFF. The J gene is TRBJ1-1, the V gene TRBV7-2; possibly TRBD1 for D (5 bases). This CDR3 comprises 14 residues. Per germline, CDR1 SGHTA and CDR2 FQGNSA. The germline V and J ends were trimmed by 5 bases and 8 bases, with 18 bases remaining between them.

The chain couples TRBV5-1 to TRBJ1-2; 7 positions agree with TRBD1. CDR1 is SGHRS, CDR2 YFSETQ, per germline. The length of the CDR3 is 15 residues. Trimming at V came to 4 bases and at J to 5 bases, leaving 11 bases not matched to a gene. This chain's CDR3 is CASSPREGAVYGYTF. The CDR3 DNA follows: TGCGCCAGCAGCCCCCGTGAGGGGGCCGTTTATGGCTACACCTTC.

V is TRBV6-5 and J is TRBJ1-6, with D possibly being TRBD1 (6 bases). Per germline, CDR1 MNHEY and CDR2 SVGAGI. The length of the CDR3 is 15 residues. Trimming left V 2 bases short and J 10 bases short, with 15 bases between. The CDR3 nucleotides read TGTGCCAGCAGTTACCTGGGTTTGGGGGCCTCACCCCTCCACTTT. It specifies CASSYLGLGASPLHF.